The present entry profiles one T cell receptor beta chain with its context. The record originates from a study of blood T cell repertoires in COVID-19. There are 13 residues in the CDR3. With 3 bases removed from V and 12 bases from J, the gap between germline ends came to 14 bases. Germline V lookup: CDR1 MGHRA, CDR2 YSYEKL. The protocol was immunoSEQ multiplex PCR, while the TCRdb copy is restricted to in-frame clones and leaves out a portion. The sample consists of about 460,000 clones, around nine tenths of them appearing once. This TCR derives from an older woman who had recovered from COVID-19. The chain is built from TRBV4-1 and TRBJ1-4; D not certain. The sample taken for sequencing was PBMCs or T cells enriched from blood (not recorded which). CDR3 loop: CASSHPPGGELFF. Here the CDR3 DNA reads TGCGCCAGCAGCCACCCCCCAGGCGGGGAACTGTTTTTT.